Each of the 28 T cell receptor beta chains below was sequenced from the same sample in a study of CD4 T cells in relation to SARS-CoV-2 and coronaviruses (dated by TCRdb to the early 2020s). The library was obtained by the immunoSEQ multiplex PCR assay. TCRdb mirrors the immuneACCESS table, restricted to in-frame sequences. Some clones are absent from its copies; in checked studies, under half trace to an unresolved V gene, and the reason for the others is unknown. The sample yields more than 20,000 clones; 65% to 85% were counted once. The ten largest account for approximately 15% of the sample. CD4+ T cells from unexposed donors were collected before the COVID-19 pandemic (2011-2018). After about 9 days of culture, CD4+ T cells were isolated with the EasySep CD4+ T cell isolation kit. Their specific antigens are unknown. Sequenced: CD4+ T cells from PBMCs, cultured in vitro. The receptors originated from a human donor in good health.

The V and J genes are TRBV7-2 and TRBJ2-3, with D unresolved. This CDR3 contains 13 residues. The V and J ends lost 2 bases and 6 bases respectively, with 9 bases between them. Per germline, CDR1 SGHTA and CDR2 FQGNSA. CDR3 DNA: TGTGCCAGCAGCTTACTATCTGGCGATACGCAGTATTTT. Protein: CASSLLSGDTQYF.

The CDR3: CASGGSPNTQYF. The CDR3 DNA is TGTGCCAGCGGCGGGAGCCCGAATACGCAGTATTTT. This rearrangement joins TRBV12-3 or TRBV12-4 to TRBJ2-3, with 7 bases fitting TRBD2. After removal of 8 bases from V and 7 bases from J, the junction contained 6 bases not matched to a gene. This CDR3 has 12 amino acids.

The rearrangement uses TRBV4-1 and TRBJ1-1; TRBD1 might be the D (6 bases). V lost 4 bases to trimming and J lost 0 bases, with 18 bases between them. The germline CDR1 and CDR2 sequences are MGHRA and YSYEKL. CDR3 size: 17 residues. CDR3 nucleotide sequence: TGCGCCAGCAGCCGACCCGAGGGGGGAGGCATGAACACTGAAGCTTTCTTT. Its protein product is CASSRPEGGGMNTEAFF.

The chain uses TRBV15 and TRBJ2-1; D is undetermined. The CDR3 loop spans 14 amino acids. Germline V gene sequence: CDR1 LNHNV, CDR2 YYDKDF (reference sequence). The V and J ends lost 0 bases and 9 bases respectively, with 12 bases between them. CDR3 bases: TGTGCCACCAGCAGAGATTTCGTAGCAGCTGAGCAGTTCTTC. Encoded protein: CATSRDFVAAEQFF.

The chain has TRBV19 and TRBJ2-2, with TRBD2 matching 9 bases. There are 14 residues in the CDR3. J gave up 7 bases and V 10 bases, and 10 bases lay outside the gene matches. Germline V gives CDR1 LNHDA, CDR2 SQIVND (reference sequence). The CDR3 DNA follows: TGTGCCACGAAGCGGGGGGAAAATGTCGGGGAGCTGTTTTTT. As protein: CATKRGENVGELFF.

The chain joins TRBV5-1 to TRBJ1-5; 7 nucleotides line up with TRBD1. In germline, CDR1 is SGHRS, CDR2 YFSETQ. The ends lost 0 bases at V and 5 bases at J; junction bases unmatched: 8. The CDR3 sequence is 16 residues long. CDR3 sequence: CASSLAPGQRDQPQHF. The DNA of the CDR3 is TGCGCCAGCAGCTTGGCCCCGGGACAGCGGGATCAGCCCCAGCATTTT.

The rearrangement links TRBV30 to TRBJ1-5, with TRBD1 identical over 7 bases. Germline V lookup: CDR1 GTSNPN, CDR2 SVGIG (reference sequence). The V and J ends lost 3 bases and 3 bases, in that order; junction bases with no gene match: 5. The CDR3 has 14 amino acids. The CDR3 is CAWSRTGLNQPQHF. In DNA form, the CDR3 reads TGTGCCTGGAGCCGGACAGGCCTCAATCAGCCCCAGCATTTT.

This clone was counted a single time. This rearrangement joins TRBV5-1 to TRBJ2-2; 9 bases map to TRBD1. The germline V gene encodes CDR1 SGHRS and CDR2 YFSETQ. J gave up 4 bases and V 6 bases, and 7 bases lay outside the gene matches. There are 15 residues in the CDR3. DNA of the CDR3: TGCGCCAGCAAGGAGGGACAGGGAGGCACCGGGGAGCTGTTTTTT. Translating it yields CASKEGQGGTGELFF.

V and J are TRBV9 and TRBJ2-5; D is undetermined. V was shortened by 3 bases and J by 4 bases, with 16 bases between the two germline ends. This CDR3 comprises 15 residues. Germline loops: CDR1 SGDLS, CDR2 YYNGEE. The CDR3 is CASSGAYQVAETQYF. In DNA, the CDR3 is TGTGCCAGCAGCGGCGCGTATCAAGTGGCAGAGACCCAGTACTTC.

The chain links TRBV19 to TRBJ2-5; 13 bases are shared with TRBD2. V dropped 6 bases and J dropped 7; count of bases not matched to a gene: 5. Germline V gives CDR1 LNHDA, CDR2 SQIVND (reference sequence). This CDR3 has 14 amino acids. The CDR3 is CASSGTSGTGTQYF. The CDR3 nucleotides read TGTGCCAGTAGCGGGACTAGCGGGACGGGGACCCAGTACTTC.

The gene calls are TRBV7-2 and TRBJ2-1; 15 bases map to TRBD2. Germline V lookup: CDR1 SGHTA, CDR2 FQGNSA. V shed 7 bases and J 6 bases; nucleotides not matched to a gene: 7. The CDR3 totals 16 residues. The CDR3 nucleotides read TGTGCCAGCACCGTACCGGGACTAGCGGGAGGCAATGAGCAGTTCTTC. Translating it yields CASTVPGLAGGNEQFF.

The V and J genes are TRBV29-1 and TRBJ2-7, with D perhaps matching TRBD2 (6 bases). Germline CDR1 reads SQVTM; CDR2 reads ANQGSEA. Trimming removed 2 bases at V and 4 bases at J, with 18 bases between. This CDR3 comprises 15 residues. The CDR3 sequence is CSVEKIETSAYEQYF. CDR3 nucleotide sequence: TGCAGCGTTGAAAAAATTGAGACTAGTGCGTACGAGCAGTACTTC.

The chain is built from TRBV4-1 and TRBJ2-3, with D maybe TRBD1 (5 bases). The CDR3 spans 13 residues. Germline V CDR1 and CDR2: MGHRA, YSYEKL. V gave up 0 bases and J gave up 8 bases, with 9 bases separating them. The CDR3 region has the DNA TGCGCCAGCAGCCAAGAACAGGTCGGTACGCAGTATTTT. Protein product: CASSQEQVGTQYF.

The J gene is TRBJ2-7, the V gene TRBV4-1; 8 nucleotides match TRBD1. Per the germline V gene, CDR1 is MGHRA and CDR2 is YSYEKL. CDR3 length equals 13 residues. Unmatched junction bases numbered 6, after V lost 2 bases and J lost 9 bases. The CDR3 loop is CASSQPGQVGQYF. In DNA form, the CDR3 reads TGCGCCAGCAGCCAACCGGGACAGGTCGGGCAGTACTTC.

For the CDR3, the DNA is TGTGCCAGTAGTTTACAGGGGGCTGGGGCCAACGTCCTGACTTTC. This gives the protein CASSLQGAGANVLTF. The chain combines TRBV19 with TRBJ2-6; 8 bases line up with TRBD1. CDR1 LNHDA and CDR2 SQIVND come from the germline V gene (reference sequence). Trimming removed 5 bases from V and 2 bases from J; junction bases left unmatched: 2. The CDR3 length is 15 residues.

This chain connects TRBV20-1 to TRBJ2-2, with D unresolved. V gave up 6 bases and J gave up 1 base, with 3 bases separating them. The V gene's germline CDR1 is DFQATT and CDR2 SNEGSKA (reference sequence). The CDR3 length is 11 residues. The CDR3 reads CSARNTGELFF. The CDR3 DNA follows: TGCAGTGCCCGGAACACCGGGGAGCTGTTTTTT.

This clone showed up just once. In DNA form, the CDR3 reads TGCGCCAGCAGCTTCCTTGACAGGGGCTCCTACGAGCAGTACTTC. As protein: CASSFLDRGSYEQYF. V gene TRBV5-1 combines with J gene TRBJ2-7; 8 bases are a match to TRBD1. The length of the CDR3 is 15 residues. Trimming took 2 bases from V and 0 from J; bases not matched to a gene: 4. Germline-derived CDR1 and CDR2 are SGHRS and YFSETQ.

V usage is TRBV24-1 and J usage is TRBJ2-1; D is possibly TRBD2 (6 bases). In germline, CDR1 is KGHDR, CDR2 SFDVKD. The CDR3 sequence is 17 residues long. The V end was cut by 2 bases, the J end by 7 bases, with 20 bases between. The DNA of the CDR3 is TGTGCCACCAGTGATTCATGGGGGACTGGGGTTCGGAATGAGCAGTTCTTC. This gives the protein CATSDSWGTGVRNEQFF.

The chain joins TRBV2 to TRBJ1-5, with 9 nucleotides matching TRBD1. Trimming took 8 bases from V and 6 from J; bases not matched to a gene: 5. The CDR3 sequence is 13 residues long. CDR1 and CDR2 (germline): SNHLY, FYNNEI. The CDR3 loop reads CASGTGIIQPQHF. CDR3 DNA: TGTGCCAGCGGGACAGGGATTATTCAGCCCCAGCATTTT.

V and J are TRBV7-2 and TRBJ2-7; possibly TRBD1 or TRBD2 for D (5 bases each). The CDR3 runs 14 residues. Per the germline V gene, CDR1 is SGHTA and CDR2 is FQGNSA. Deletions cut 3 bases from V and 2 bases from J, with 11 bases between. CDR3 nucleotides: TGTGCCAGCAGCTTGACCGGGACCCCCTACGAGCAGTACTTC. It specifies CASSLTGTPYEQYF.

With regard to this clone: In this CDR3 the conserved last residue, phenylalanine or tryptophan, is missing, so a read error is likely. Because the CDR3's place on the DNA is in doubt, the DNA is left out and the CDR3 is given as listed by TCRdb. The V gene is TRBV25-1, the J gene TRBJ2-7. Germline V gives CDR1 MGHDK, CDR2 SYGVNS. The CDR3 is 10 amino acids long, termini counted. CDR3 sequence reads: CANQLLQFTL.

The chain uses TRBV6-5 and TRBJ2-7, with D unresolved. The V end was cut by 7 bases, the J end by 3 bases, with 7 bases between. The germline V gene encodes CDR1 MNHEY and CDR2 SVGAGI. The CDR3 contains 11 residues. Here the CDR3 DNA reads TGTGCCAGCAACAATTACTACGAGCAGTACTTC. This encodes CASNNYYEQYF.

The chain joins TRBV29-1 to TRBJ2-3; 8 nucleotides line up with TRBD1. The germline V gene has CDR1 SQVTM and CDR2 ANQGSEA. V gave up 5 bases and J gave up 3 bases; unmatched junction bases: 4. The CDR3 totals 13 residues. The CDR3 nucleotides are TGCAGCGTTCGCCGGGACAGGACAGATACGCAGTATTTT. Its protein is CSVRRDRTDTQYF.

This clone was detected once. The chain has TRBV6-5 and TRBJ2-7; TRBD2 aligns across 7 bases. Germline CDR1 MNHEY, CDR2 SVGAGI. V lost 6 bases and J lost 7; bases outside the gene matches: 12. The CDR3 has 14 amino acids. In DNA form, the CDR3 reads TGTGCCAGCAGAACCAGAGGTCGGGGGGAAGAGCAGTACTTC. This translates into CASRTRGRGEEQYF.

CDR3 nucleotides: TGTGCCAGCTCCGAGGTGAGGGGGGGCAAGAATGGCTACACCTTC. Translating it yields CASSEVRGGKNGYTF. The chain uses TRBV18 and TRBJ1-2; D is possibly TRBD1 (6 bases). The CDR3 is 15 residues long. CDR1 and CDR2 (germline): KGHSH, LQKENI. The V end lost 6 bases, the J end lost 6 bases, and 20 bases lay between the germline ends.

This sequence joins TRBV28 and TRBJ2-1; D remains ambiguous. Trimming pared 1 base from V and 10 bases from J, leaving 11 bases between. The germline gives CDR1 MDHEN, CDR2 SYDVKM. There are 13 residues in the CDR3. CDR3 sequence: CASSLSQTPEQFF. CDR3 nucleotide sequence: TGTGCCAGCAGTTTATCACAGACCCCCGAGCAGTTCTTC.

The chain uses TRBV7-8 and TRBJ1-1, with 11 bases lining up with TRBD1. The CDR3 contains 15 residues. The trim removed 5 bases at V and 3 bases at J, leaving 5 bases unmatched. Looked up from germline, CDR1 is SGHVS and CDR2 is FQNEAQ. The CDR3 region has the DNA TGTGCCAGCAGCCCAAGGGACAGGGGGTACACTGAAGCTTTCTTT. Protein product: CASSPRDRGYTEAFF. Looking up the rest from reference TRBV7-8 and TRBJ1-1 gives the full variable domain: GAGVSQSPRYKVAKRGQDVALRCDPISGHVSLFWYQQALGQGPEFLTYFQNEAQLDKSGLPSDRFFAERPEGSVSTLKIQRTQQEDSAVYLCASSPRDRGYTEAFFGQGTRLTVV.

The rearrangement uses TRBV5-4 and TRBJ2-1; 10 bases map to TRBD2. CDR1 and CDR2 (germline): SGHNT, YYREEE (reference sequence). The CDR3 is made up of 16 amino acids. With 5 bases clipped from V and 0 bases from J, the junction kept 5 bases outside the gene matches. The CDR3 is CASRPGTSDSYNEQFF. The CDR3 DNA reads TGTGCCAGCAGGCCCGGGACTAGCGACTCCTACAATGAGCAGTTCTTC.